A single sample is the source of the 20 T cell receptor beta chains below, sequenced in a study of beta chain features in type 1 diabetes. Since all of the isolated RNA was reverse transcribed, expressed TCRB transcripts were what got sequenced. Generated by immunoSEQ multiplex PCR, the TCRdb table keeps only in-frame clones and is missing some. Of 300,000 to 350,000 clones in the sample, around 8% are singletons; the top ten hold more than 0.4%. The sample consisted of central memory CD4+ T cells from blood. These receptors all stem from a woman aged 18-29 years in good health.

This clone was detected only a few times. The V call is TRBV28, the J call TRBJ1-1; no clear D. There are 14 residues in the CDR3. The germline gives CDR1 MDHEN, CDR2 SYDVKM. V lost 1 base and J lost 1, with 7 bases in between. CDR3: CASSLYEGNTEAFF. CDR3 sequence (DNA): TGTGCCAGCAGTTTATACGAGGGGAACACTGAAGCTTTCTTT.

This clone was detected only a few times. The chain joins TRBV25-1 to TRBJ1-4; D remains ambiguous. The germline V gene encodes CDR1 MGHDK and CDR2 SYGVNS. The V end was cut by 3 bases, the J end by 3 bases, with 8 bases between. The CDR3 contains 14 residues. CDR3 sequence (DNA): TGTGCCAGCAGTGATGACCGTTCTAATGAAAAACTGTTTTTT. Its translation is CASSDDRSNEKLFF.

As regards this clone: One end of the junction does not line up with germline, which may come from a read error. The chain has TRBV4-1 and TRBJ1-1; possible D gene TRBD1, 5 bases. Germline CDR1 and CDR2: MGHRA and YSYEKL. The CDR3 has 15 residues. The CDR3 nucleotides are TGTGCCAGCAGCCTCCAGGGAAGGGTCTTGGGAGAAGCTTTCTTT. It is translated as CASSLQGRVLGEAFF.

The sample holds a few counts of this clone. The sample holds other DNA sequences that translate to the same CDR3. The genes are TRBV10-3 and TRBJ2-3, with D unresolved. Trimming took off 4 bases at V and 0 bases at J, with 8 bases between the two ends. Germline values: CDR1 ENHRY, CDR2 SYGVKD. The CDR3 runs to 14 residues. The DNA for the CDR3 is TGTGCCATCAGTGCCGGTTCTAGCACAGATACGCAGTATTTT. Translating gives CAISAGSSTDTQYF.

This clone came up a few times. J is TRBJ2-1 and V is TRBV27; D gene unclear. CDR1 MNHEY and CDR2 SMNVEV come from the germline V gene (reference sequence). The V end was cut by 4 bases, the J end by 10 bases, with 11 bases between. The CDR3 has 12 residues. This CDR3 reads CASSSTLNEQFF. The DNA of the CDR3 is TGTGCCAGCAGTTCCACATTAAACGAGCAGTTCTTC.

The chain couples TRBV7-3 to TRBJ2-5; D not certain. The germline CDR1 and CDR2 sequences are SGHTA and FQGTGA. Trimming left V 3 bases short and J 4 bases short, with 15 bases between. This CDR3 region has 15 residues. The CDR3 DNA reads as TGTGCCAGCAGCTTCCAAGGAGTCTTGTCAGAGACCCAGTACTTC. Translation gives CASSFQGVLSETQYF. The full variable domain, rest sourced from reference TRBV7-3 and TRBJ2-5, is GAGVSQTPSNKVTEKGKYVELRCDPISGHTALYWYRQSLGQGPEFLIYFQGTGAADDSGLPNDRFFAVRPEGSVSTLKIQRTERGDSAVYLCASSFQGVLSETQYFGPGTRLLVL.

This clone was observed a handful of times. The rearrangement joins TRBV21-1 to TRBJ2-7. TRBV21-1 represents a pseudogene. This CDR3 comprises 15 residues. The CDR3 loop is CASPKPAERCYEQYF. The CDR3 nucleotides read TGTGCCAGCCCCAAACCCGCCGAAAGGTGCTACGAGCAGTACTTC.

This chain connects TRBV7-3 to TRBJ2-5, with 8 bases fitting TRBD2. CDR1 is SGHTA and CDR2 is FQGTGA in the germline V gene. With 5 bases clipped from V and 3 bases from J, the junction kept 8 bases outside the gene matches. This CDR3 is 15 amino acids long. CDR3 residues: CASSPQEREKETQYF. The CDR3 DNA reads TGTGCCAGCAGCCCTCAGGAGCGGGAGAAAGAGACCCAGTACTTC.

This clone was detected only a few times. The chain uses TRBV2 and TRBJ2-1; maybe TRBD1 (5 bases). The CDR3 loop spans 14 amino acids. From germline, CDR1 is SNHLY and CDR2 FYNNEI. The V end lost 7 bases, the J end lost 9 bases, and 19 bases lay between the germline ends. For the CDR3, the DNA is TGTGCCAGCAACGTCAGGGTACAGCGAAGTGAGCAGTTCTTC. This sequence encodes CASNVRVQRSEQFF.

This clone came up once. The chain couples TRBV15 to TRBJ2-2, with TRBD2 as a possible D gene (5 bases). Trimming removed 1 base at V and 4 bases at J, with 19 bases between. Germline-derived CDR1 and CDR2 are LNHNV and YYDKDF (reference sequence). The CDR3 has 18 amino acids. The CDR3 DNA sequence: TGTGCCACCAGCAGAGTTGGGCGGCTAGCAGCCGTCACCGGGGAGCTGTTTTTT. It specifies CATSRVGRLAAVTGELFF.

This clone has a count of ten or more. The chain uses TRBV28 and TRBJ2-1; 12 bases are a match to TRBD2. V shed 6 bases and J 6 bases; nucleotides not matched to a gene: 6. CDR1 and CDR2 (germline): MDHEN, SYDVKM. The CDR3 has 15 amino acids. The CDR3 sequence is CASSPSGRAINEQFF. For the CDR3, the DNA is TGTGCCAGCAGCCCTAGCGGGAGGGCCATCAATGAGCAGTTCTTC.

This clone was recorded at least ten times. V and J are TRBV7-2 and TRBJ1-4; D might be TRBD1 (6 bases). Per the germline V gene, CDR1 is SGHTA and CDR2 is FQGNSA. The length of the CDR3 is 13 residues. V lost 5 bases to trimming and J lost 8 bases, with 12 bases between them. The CDR3 region has the DNA TGTGCCAGCAGCCAGGGACACGCAGAAAAACTGTTTTTT. Translating gives CASSQGHAEKLFF.

This clone was seen only a few times. This chain joins TRBV27 and TRBJ2-5; D uncertain. Germline CDR1 reads MNHEY; CDR2 reads SMNVEV (reference sequence). V was cut by 2 bases and J by 0 bases, with 13 bases left in between. CDR3 size: 16 residues. DNA for the CDR3: TGTGCCAGCAGTTTAGTCGAACAGAAGTACCAAGAGACCCAGTACTTC. It yields the protein CASSLVEQKYQETQYF.

This clone was detected only a few times. This chain links TRBV27 with TRBJ1-2; the match to TRBD1 covers 9 bases. Trimming removed 4 bases from V and 4 bases from J; junction bases left unmatched: 13. The V gene's germline CDR1 is MNHEY and CDR2 SMNVEV (reference sequence). The CDR3 length is 17 residues. In DNA form, the CDR3 reads TGTGCCAGCAGTTCTCCGGGAGGGACAGGGAGCTTCTATGGCTACACCTTC. Protein sequence: CASSSPGGTGSFYGYTF.

The chain uses TRBV6-6 and TRBJ1-5; 7 nucleotides match TRBD1. In germline, CDR1 is MNHNY, CDR2 SVGAGI (reference sequence). Unmatched junction bases numbered 7, after V lost 5 bases and J lost 0 bases. This CDR3 spans 16 amino acids. CDR3 DNA: TGTGCCAGCAGTACCGGACAGGACCATAGCAATCAGCCCCAGCATTTT. Translating it yields CASSTGQDHSNQPQHF.

This clone has at least ten counts. The V and J genes are TRBV27 and TRBJ2-5; TRBD1 matches at 8 bases. V gave up 6 bases and J gave up 8 bases; unmatched junction bases: 14. From germline, CDR1 is MNHEY and CDR2 SMNVEV (reference sequence). This CDR3 comprises 15 residues. CDR3 sequence reads: CASRRTGQGPGTQYF. CDR3 nucleotides: TGTGCCAGCAGACGCACCGGACAGGGCCCAGGAACCCAGTACTTC.

This clone was counted only a few times. The chain links TRBV4-1 to TRBJ2-5, with TRBD1 identical over 7 bases. The CDR3 has 14 residues. Unmatched junction bases numbered 2, after V lost 1 base and J lost 3 bases. Per the germline V gene, CDR1 is MGHRA and CDR2 is YSYEKL. The CDR3 DNA is TGCGCCAGCAGCCAAGCCGGACAGGAAGAGACCCAGTACTTC. Translated: CASSQAGQEETQYF.

A few counts support this clone. A read error likely explains this, since a far larger clone differs by one base. Other DNA sequences within the sample encode an identical CDR3. The chain is built from TRBV11-1 and TRBJ1-2; 7 bases fit TRBD1. This CDR3 comprises 13 residues. V shed 5 bases, J shed 2 bases, and the junction held 2 bases outside the gene matches. CDR1 and CDR2 from the germline V gene are SGHAT and FQDESV (reference sequence). CDR3 sequence: CASSPGQNYGYTF. In DNA form, the CDR3 reads TGTGCCAGCAGCCCGGGACAGAACTATGGCTACACCTTC.

J is TRBJ2-1 and V is TRBV6-6; D is possibly TRBD1 (6 bases). The V and J ends lost 6 bases and 4 bases respectively, with 16 bases between them. The CDR3 extends over 15 amino acids. Germline V gene data show CDR1 as MNHNY and CDR2 as SVGAGI (reference sequence). The CDR3 here is CASRSPDRNYNEQFF. For the CDR3, the DNA is TGTGCCAGCAGATCCCCTGACAGGAATTACAATGAGCAGTTCTTC.

The genes are TRBV6-6 and TRBJ2-1, with unresolved D. The CDR3 length is 13 residues. CDR1 and CDR2 from the germline V gene are MNHNY and SVGAGI (reference sequence). V gave up 8 bases and J gave up 6 bases, with 14 bases separating them. CDR3 sequence (DNA): TGTGCCAGCGGCTTCGGCGGCACCAATGAGCAGTTCTTC. Translation gives CASGFGGTNEQFF.